Listed here are 24 T cell receptor beta chains from one sample, sequenced in a study of T-cell reconstitution after alpha-beta-depleted transplantation in children. Unique molecular identifiers were built into the TCRbeta library. MiXCR was run by TCRdb on the PCR reads, yielding one entry per CDR3 protein. The repertoire consists of a few hundred thousand distinct CDR3 sequences, with roughly a quarter occurring once and the leading ten covering around a third. The specimen was PBMCs, collected before TCRalphabeta/CD19-depleted stem cell transplant. Receptors originate from a boy younger than two with Wiskott-Aldrich syndrome, due to receive a stem cell transplant.

The V and J genes are TRBV12-3 or TRBV12-4 and TRBJ1-2; D not certain. The CDR3 consists of 14 residues. Trimming shortened V by 2 bases and J by 0 bases, and 7 bases separated the two germline ends. The CDR3 loop is CASSLSAANYGYTF. In DNA, the CDR3 is TGTGCCAGCAGTTTATCTGCAGCTAACTATGGCTACACCTTC.

There are a few counts of this clonotype. The chain is built from TRBV7-9 and TRBJ2-1; 8 bases align to TRBD1. Germline CDR1 reads SEHNR; CDR2 reads FQNEAQ (reference sequence). V trimming: 4 bases; J trimming: 6 bases; junction bases outside the gene matches: 5. The length of the CDR3 is 14 residues. The CDR3 DNA reads TGTGCCAGCAGCTCAGGACAGGGTTTCAATGAGCAGTTCTTC. This sequence encodes CASSSGQGFNEQFF.

This clonotype has more than one count but fewer than ten. The rearrangement joins TRBV20-1 to TRBJ2-7; D is ambiguous. The CDR3 spans 13 residues. V was pared by 4 bases and J by 2 bases, with 12 bases between. Germline CDR1 DFQATT, CDR2 SNEGSKA (reference sequence). The CDR3 reads CSAKAIPAYEQYF. The CDR3, as DNA: TGCAGTGCTAAAGCGATTCCCGCCTACGAGCAGTACTTC.

The chain combines TRBV29-1 with TRBJ2-1; tentative D call: TRBD1 (7 bases). Per the germline V gene, CDR1 is SQVTM and CDR2 is ANQGSEA. V was trimmed by 4 bases and J by 9 bases, leaving 16 bases between them. The CDR3 consists of 13 residues. The chain's CDR3 is CSVVLRGDGEQFF. The DNA for the CDR3 is TGCAGCGTTGTTCTCAGGGGGGACGGTGAGCAGTTCTTC.

There are a few counts of this clonotype. This rearrangement joins TRBV24-1 to TRBJ2-7, with D perhaps assigned TRBD1 or TRBD2 (5 bases each). Per germline, CDR1 KGHDR and CDR2 SFDVKD. V lost 4 bases and J lost 2, with 20 bases in between. CDR3 length: 17 amino acids. The CDR3 region is CATSESGRSDLTYEQYF. The CDR3, as DNA: TGTGCCACCAGTGAGTCGGGACGGAGCGATCTAACCTACGAGCAGTACTTC.

V usage is TRBV5-1 and J usage is TRBJ1-5; TRBD1 might be the D (6 bases). CDR1 and CDR2 from the germline V gene are SGHRS and YFSETQ. V lost 7 bases, J lost 5 bases, and 19 bases lay in between. The CDR3 is 15 residues long. The CDR3 sequence is CASQSGEGVDQPQHF. CDR3 nucleotide sequence: TGCGCCAGCCAATCCGGGGAGGGGGTGGATCAGCCCCAGCATTTT.

V and J are TRBV3-1 and TRBJ2-5, with TRBD2 matching 11 bases. Losses at the gene ends were 8 bases for V and 2 bases for J; bases not matched to a gene: 16. Germline CDR1 reads LGHDT; CDR2 reads YNNKEL (reference sequence). This CDR3 has 18 residues. CDR3 loop: CASCLKGPGLAAQETQYF. CDR3 DNA sequence: TGTGCCAGCTGTTTAAAAGGACCGGGACTAGCGGCTCAAGAGACCCAGTACTTC.

This clonotype was seen a handful of times. The CDR3 is CASSPLAGPEQYF. CDR3 sequence (DNA): TGTGCCAGCTCACCGCTTGCGGGACCCGAGCAGTACTTC. The chain has TRBV18 and TRBJ2-7, with D possibly being TRBD2 (6 bases). With 3 bases removed from V and 6 bases from J, the gap between germline ends came to 12 bases. This CDR3 contains 13 residues. Germline CDR1 reads KGHSH; CDR2 reads LQKENI.

This chain joins TRBV7-2 and TRBJ2-1; 10 nucleotides agree with TRBD1. CDR1 and CDR2 (germline): SGHTA, FQGNSA. The CDR3 extends over 15 amino acids. V gave up 6 bases and J gave up 5 bases; unmatched junction bases: 7. The CDR3 loop reads CASSRDRGEHNEQFF. CDR3 DNA sequence: TGTGCCAGCAGTAGGGACAGGGGCGAACACAATGAGCAGTTCTTC.

This chain uses TRBV28 with TRBJ2-1; D uncertain. CDR1 is MDHEN and CDR2 is SYDVKM in the germline V gene. The CDR3 length is 12 residues. Deletions cut 6 bases from V and 7 bases from J, with 10 bases between. The CDR3 loop is CASRWLGNEQFF. DNA for the CDR3: TGTGCCAGCAGGTGGCTTGGAAATGAGCAGTTCTTC.

The gene calls are TRBV5-1 and TRBJ2-1; D possibly matches TRBD1 or TRBD2 (5 bases each). The CDR3 extends over 15 amino acids. Germline V gene sequence: CDR1 SGHRS, CDR2 YFSETQ. V lost 1 base to trimming and J lost 7 bases, with 15 bases between them. In nucleotides, the CDR3 is TGCGCCAGCAGCTTGTGGGGGTCAATTGGAAATGAGCAGTTCTTC. Translating it yields CASSLWGSIGNEQFF. Using reference TRBV5-1 and TRBJ2-1 for the parts outside the CDR3, the full variable domain is KAGVTQTPRYLIKTRGQQVTLSCSPISGHRSVSWYQQTPGQGLQFLFEYFSETQRNKGNFPGRFSGRQFSNSRSEMNVSTLELGDSALYLCASSLWGSIGNEQFFGPGTRLTVL.

This clonotype has only a few counts. This sequence joins TRBV11-2 and TRBJ2-1; D gene ambiguous. V lost 1 base to trimming and J lost 6 bases, with 16 bases between them. The CDR3 spans 16 residues. Germline values: CDR1 SGHAT, CDR2 FQNNGV. The CDR3 loop is CASSLAPGYFGNEQFF. As DNA, the CDR3 is TGTGCCAGCAGCTTAGCCCCTGGGTACTTCGGCAATGAGCAGTTCTTC.

This clonotype was seen only a few times. V and J are TRBV27 and TRBJ2-1; 7 bases match TRBD2. V gave up 5 bases and J gave up 3 bases; unmatched junction bases: 13. The CDR3 contains 17 residues. The germline V gene encodes CDR1 MNHEY and CDR2 SMNVEV (reference sequence). In DNA, the CDR3 is TGTGCCAGCAGTAGGCTAGCGGACCCCCACCTCTACAATGAGCAGTTCTTC. Translation gives CASSRLADPHLYNEQFF.

CDR3 nucleotides: TGCAGTGCTAAACTAGCGGGAGGGCTCGTGCAGTACTTC. Translating it yields CSAKLAGGLVQYF. This chain connects TRBV20-1 to TRBJ2-7; 13 bases are shared with TRBD2. V trimming: 4 bases; J trimming: 9 bases; junction bases outside the gene matches: 6. The CDR3 is made up of 13 amino acids. Germline V gives CDR1 DFQATT, CDR2 SNEGSKA (reference sequence).

The chain employs TRBV20-1 and TRBJ2-5; 11 bases line up with TRBD2. Trimming removed 3 bases from V and 5 bases from J; junction bases left unmatched: 2. CDR3 length equals 13 residues. Germline lookup yields CDR1 DFQATT and CDR2 SNEGSKA (reference sequence). The CDR3 loop reads CSARASGRETQYF. CDR3 nucleotide sequence: TGCAGTGCTAGGGCTAGCGGGAGGGAGACCCAGTACTTC.

This chain links TRBV25-1 with TRBJ2-3; 7 nucleotides align to TRBD2. V lost 8 bases to trimming and J lost 4 bases; unmatched junction nucleotides: 12. Germline values: CDR1 MGHDK, CDR2 SYGVNS. The CDR3 is made up of 15 amino acids. The chain's CDR3 is CASAGTTPTADTQYF. The DNA for the CDR3 is TGTGCCAGCGCCGGGACTACCCCGACGGCAGATACGCAGTATTTT.

J is TRBJ1-4 and V is TRBV7-9; 10 bases are a match to TRBD1. The CDR3 has 14 residues. Looked up from germline, CDR1 is SEHNR and CDR2 is FQNEAQ (reference sequence). Trimming removed 5 bases from V and 8 bases from J; junction bases left unmatched: 5. CDR3 sequence: CASSPGTGVEKLFF. The CDR3, as DNA: TGTGCCAGCAGCCCCGGGACAGGGGTCGAAAAACTGTTTTTT.

The chain links TRBV30 to TRBJ1-1; D call uncertain. CDR3 length equals 13 residues. Trimming pared 4 bases from V and 3 bases from J, leaving 12 bases between. Germline V gene sequence: CDR1 GTSNPN, CDR2 SVGIG (reference sequence). For the CDR3, the DNA is TGTGCCTGGACTAATTTCCGGGACACTGAAGCTTTCTTT. Translating it yields CAWTNFRDTEAFF.

This clonotype has a handful of counts. V usage is TRBV3-1 and J usage is TRBJ1-5; TRBD1 might be the D (6 bases). CDR1 is LGHDT and CDR2 is YNNKEL in the germline V gene (reference sequence). The CDR3 extends over 12 amino acids. Trimming left V 3 bases short and J 10 bases short, with 10 bases between. The CDR3 DNA reads TGTGCCAGCAGCCACACAGGGTTCCCCCAGCATTTT. It translates to CASSHTGFPQHF. Variable domain in full (rest from reference TRBV3-1 and TRBJ1-5): DTAVSQTPKYLVTQMGNDKSIKCEQNLGHDTMYWYKQDSKKFLKIMFSYNNKELIINETVPNRFSPKSPDKAHLNLHINSLELGDSAVYFCASSHTGFPQHFGDGTRLSIL.

This clonotype turned up a few times. The CDR3 region has the DNA TGCGCCAGCAGCCGGGAGGGGGGGAATCAGCCCCAGCATTTT. It specifies CASSREGGNQPQHF. This chain joins TRBV5-1 and TRBJ1-5; possible D gene TRBD1, 6 bases. This CDR3 contains 14 residues. Germline-derived CDR1 and CDR2 are SGHRS and YFSETQ. The V and J ends lost 4 bases and 4 bases respectively, with 12 bases between them.

V usage is TRBV9 and J usage is TRBJ1-2; maybe TRBD1 (5 bases). V dropped 3 bases and J dropped 2 bases, with 11 bases sitting between them. The germline gives CDR1 SGDLS, CDR2 YYNGEE. This CDR3 region has 14 residues. The CDR3 nucleotides are TGTGCCAGCAGCGGACAGACCTCCAACTATGGCTACACCTTC. It codes for CASSGQTSNYGYTF.

Details on this clonotype: One junction end disagrees with the germline gene, perhaps due to a read error. The chain combines TRBV12-3 or TRBV12-4 with TRBJ2-2, with a weak D call TRBD2 (6 bases). The CDR3 has 13 residues. CDR3 nucleotide sequence: TGTGCCAGCAGTTTTGATTTGGGCGGGAAGCTGTTTTTT. It is translated as CASSFDLGGKLFF.

V gene TRBV25-1 combines with J gene TRBJ2-1; 14 positions agree with TRBD2. Trimming cost V 6 bases and J 8 bases; bases outside gene matches: 9. Germline CDR1 is MGHDK and CDR2 is SYGVNS. CDR3 length: 16 residues. The CDR3 DNA sequence: TGTGCCAGCAGCGAGGGGGGACTAGCGGGAGAGGATGAGCAGTTCTTC. Protein: CASSEGGLAGEDEQFF.

The J gene is TRBJ2-3, the V gene TRBV5-1; D is perhaps TRBD1 (5 bases). This CDR3 has 14 amino acids. CDR1 is SGHRS, CDR2 YFSETQ, per germline. V gave up 4 bases and J gave up 6 bases, with 15 bases separating them. The CDR3 DNA is TGCGCCAGCAGCATAGACAGCCCCGGGGATACGCAGTATTTT. It yields the protein CASSIDSPGDTQYF.